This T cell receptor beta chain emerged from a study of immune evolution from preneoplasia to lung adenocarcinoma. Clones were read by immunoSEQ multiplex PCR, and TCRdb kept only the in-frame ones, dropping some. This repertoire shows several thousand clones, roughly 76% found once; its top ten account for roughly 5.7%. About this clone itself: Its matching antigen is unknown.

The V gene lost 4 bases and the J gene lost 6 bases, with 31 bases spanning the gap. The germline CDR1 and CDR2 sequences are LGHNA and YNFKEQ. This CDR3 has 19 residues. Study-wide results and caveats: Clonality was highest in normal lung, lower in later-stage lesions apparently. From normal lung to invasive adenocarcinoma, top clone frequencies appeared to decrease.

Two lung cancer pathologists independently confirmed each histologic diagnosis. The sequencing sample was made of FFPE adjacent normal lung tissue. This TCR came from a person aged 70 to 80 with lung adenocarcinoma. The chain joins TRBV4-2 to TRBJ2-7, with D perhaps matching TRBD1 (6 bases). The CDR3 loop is CASSRNTRVDSGKNIEQYF. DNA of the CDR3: TGTGCCAGCAGCCGAAATACCCGGGTGGACAGTGGAAAGAACATCGAGCAGTACTTC.